These 5 T cell receptor beta chains originate from one sample sequenced in a study of blood T cell repertoires in COVID-19 (dated by TCRdb to the early 2020s). The library was built by means of the immunoSEQ multiplex PCR assay. Not all clones reach the TCRdb copy of this immuneACCESS table, which keeps in-frame sequences only. Checked studies attribute under half of the gap to unresolved V genes and leave the rest unexplained. In all, the sample holds about 100,000 clones, and roughly 86% of those were seen once. Roughly 12% of the sample is in the top ten clones. The specimen was peripheral blood. The receptors originated from a woman in her twenties or thirties with acute or convalescent COVID-19.

The chain uses TRBV19 and TRBJ1-5; a possible D gene is TRBD1 (5 bases). With 9 bases removed from V and 2 bases from J, the gap between germline ends came to 20 bases. This CDR3 has 16 amino acids. Germline assignment: CDR1 LNHDA and CDR2 SQIVND (reference sequence). The CDR3: CASTPPAGLGNQPQHF. Here the CDR3 DNA reads TGTGCCAGCACCCCTCCCGCAGGGCTGGGCAATCAGCCCCAGCATTTT.

The CDR3 spells CASSLGGGRKETQYF. CDR3 nucleotide sequence: TGTGCCAGCAGCTTAGGGGGGGGTAGGAAAGAGACCCAGTACTTC. The V gene is TRBV7-2, the J gene TRBJ2-5; 7 bases are shared with TRBD2. This CDR3 spans 15 amino acids. Trimming took 1 base from V and 3 from J; bases not matched to a gene: 5. The V gene's germline CDR1 is SGHTA and CDR2 FQGNSA.

The genes are TRBV18 and TRBJ2-7; 8 positions agree with TRBD2. V was pared by 3 bases and J by 2 bases, with 12 bases of the junction left unmatched. The CDR3 contains 17 residues. Germline CDR1 is KGHSH and CDR2 is LQKENI. CDR3 in amino acids: CASSPGVERGSPYEQYF. The CDR3 nucleotides are TGTGCCAGCTCACCGGGTGTGGAGCGGGGGTCCCCCTACGAGCAGTACTTC. The full variable domain, with the rest looked up from reference TRBV18 and TRBJ2-7, is NAGVMQNPRHLVRRRGQEARLRCSPMKGHSHVYWYRQLPEEGLKFMVYLQKENIIDESGMPKERFSAEFPKEGPSILRIQQVVRGDSAAYFCASSPGVERGSPYEQYFGPGTRLTVT.

Worth noting for this clone: A junction end diverges from the germline sequence, so it may reflect a read error. This chain joins TRBV28 and TRBJ2-7; TRBD2 matches 8 bases. The CDR3 runs 11 residues. Per germline, CDR1 MDHEN and CDR2 SYDVKM. CDR3 protein: CASSARGGIDF. CDR3 nucleotide sequence: TGTGCCAGCAGTGCACGGGGGGGTATAGACTTC.

This clone was recorded a few times. The chain has TRBV2 and TRBJ2-7; unclear D gene. The CDR3 runs to 13 residues. Germline assignment: CDR1 SNHLY and CDR2 FYNNEI. Trimming left V 6 bases short and J 2 bases short, with 11 bases between. CDR3 in amino acids: CASRRRGTYEQYF. As DNA, the CDR3 is TGTGCCAGCAGGCGGCGCGGAACCTACGAGCAGTACTTC.